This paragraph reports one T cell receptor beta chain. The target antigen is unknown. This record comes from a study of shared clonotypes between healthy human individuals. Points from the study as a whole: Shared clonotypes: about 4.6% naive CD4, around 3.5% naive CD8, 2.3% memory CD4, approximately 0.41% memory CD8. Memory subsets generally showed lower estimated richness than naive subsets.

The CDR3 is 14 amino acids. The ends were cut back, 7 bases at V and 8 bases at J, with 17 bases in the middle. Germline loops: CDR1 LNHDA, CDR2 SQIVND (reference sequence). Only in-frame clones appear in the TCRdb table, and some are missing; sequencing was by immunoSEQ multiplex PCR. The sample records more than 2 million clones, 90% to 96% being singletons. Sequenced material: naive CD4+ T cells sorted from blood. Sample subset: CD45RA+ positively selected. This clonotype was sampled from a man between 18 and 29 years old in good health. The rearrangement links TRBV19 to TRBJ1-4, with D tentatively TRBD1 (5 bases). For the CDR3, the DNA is TGTGCCAGTAACAAACCAGGGTCGGAAGAAAAACTGTTTTTT. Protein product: CASNKPGSEEKLFF. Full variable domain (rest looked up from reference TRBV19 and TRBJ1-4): DGGITQSPKYLFRKEGQNVTLSCEQNLNHDAMYWYRQDPGQGLRLIYYSQIVNDFQKGDIAEGYSVSREKKESFPLTVTSAQKNPTAFYLCASNKPGSEEKLFFGSGTQLSVL.